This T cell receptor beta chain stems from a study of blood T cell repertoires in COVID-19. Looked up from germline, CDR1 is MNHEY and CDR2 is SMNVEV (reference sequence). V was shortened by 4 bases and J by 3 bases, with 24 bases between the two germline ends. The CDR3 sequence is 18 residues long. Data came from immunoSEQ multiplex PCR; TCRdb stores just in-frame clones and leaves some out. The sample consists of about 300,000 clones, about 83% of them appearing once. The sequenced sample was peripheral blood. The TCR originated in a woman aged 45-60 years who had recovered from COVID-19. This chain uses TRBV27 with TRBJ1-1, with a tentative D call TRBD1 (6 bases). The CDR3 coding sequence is TGTGCCAGCAGTTCCCTACCGACAGGACAAACATGGGACACTGAAGCTTTCTTT. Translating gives CASSSLPTGQTWDTEAFF.